This TCR beta chain emerged from a study of cytomegalovirus exposure and HLA in healthy donors. Study-wide background: For the roughly 390 genotyped donors, approximately 83% fell within the Caucasian-associated ancestry cluster.

The PCR made use of 60 Vbeta and 13 Jbeta primers. Sequenced by immunoSEQ multiplex PCR; TCRdb stores in-frame clones only, minus some. The table shows over 90,000 clones, with approximately 79% occurring only once. Germline loops: CDR1 SGHTA, CDR2 FQGTGA. V shed 6 bases and J shed 0 bases, with 15 bases lying between them. The CDR3 consists of 17 residues. This clone was detected a few times. The antigen remains undetermined. Study conclusions and caveats: The CMV antigen specificity of a few CMV-associated chains was confirmed through in vitro analysis. An analysis that was carried out later associated 16,000 or so TCR beta sequences with HLA alleles at 0.05 false discovery rate.

This chain joins TRBV7-3 and TRBJ2-6; possible D gene TRBD1, 6 bases. Sequenced input: PBMCs. This sequence originates from a man aged 45-65 years in good health and CMV-seropositive. This CDR3 is CASSEQGPPSGANVLTF. As DNA, the CDR3 is TGTGCCAGCAGTGAACAGGGCCCTCCCTCTGGGGCCAACGTCCTGACTTTC.